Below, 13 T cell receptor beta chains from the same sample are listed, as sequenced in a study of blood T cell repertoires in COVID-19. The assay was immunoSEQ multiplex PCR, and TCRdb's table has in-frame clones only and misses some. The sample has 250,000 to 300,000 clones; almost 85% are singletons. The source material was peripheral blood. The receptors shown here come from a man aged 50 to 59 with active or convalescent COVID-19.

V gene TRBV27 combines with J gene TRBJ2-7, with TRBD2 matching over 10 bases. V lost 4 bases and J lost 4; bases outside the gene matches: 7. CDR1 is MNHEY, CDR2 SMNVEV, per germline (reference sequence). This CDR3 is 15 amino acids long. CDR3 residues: CASSSPGLAAYEQYF. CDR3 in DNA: TGTGCCAGCAGTTCACCCGGACTAGCGGCTTACGAGCAGTACTTC.

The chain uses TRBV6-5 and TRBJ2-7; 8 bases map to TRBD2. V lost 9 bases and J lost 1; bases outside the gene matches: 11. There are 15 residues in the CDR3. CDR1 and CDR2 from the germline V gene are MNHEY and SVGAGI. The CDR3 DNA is TGTGCCAGTAGTCAAAGCGGGAGTGTTTCCTACGAGCAGTACTTC. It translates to CASSQSGSVSYEQYF.

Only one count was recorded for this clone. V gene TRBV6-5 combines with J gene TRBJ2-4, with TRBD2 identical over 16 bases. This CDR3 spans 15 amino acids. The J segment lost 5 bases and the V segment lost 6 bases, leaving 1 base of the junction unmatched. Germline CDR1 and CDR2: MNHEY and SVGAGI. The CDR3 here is CASRGLAGGQNIQYF. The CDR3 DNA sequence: TGTGCCAGCAGGGGACTAGCGGGAGGGCAAAACATTCAGTACTTC.

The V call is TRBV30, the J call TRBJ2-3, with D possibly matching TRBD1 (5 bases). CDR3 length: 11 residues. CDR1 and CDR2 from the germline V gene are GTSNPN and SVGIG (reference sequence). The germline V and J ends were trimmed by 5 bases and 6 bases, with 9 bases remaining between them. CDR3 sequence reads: CAWGNRDTQYF. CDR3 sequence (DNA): TGTGCCTGGGGAAACAGGGATACGCAGTATTTT. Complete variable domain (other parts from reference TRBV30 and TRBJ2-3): SQTIHQWPATLVQPVGSPLSLECTVEGTSNPNLYWYRQAAGRGLQLLFYSVGIGQISSEVPQNLSASRPQDRQFILSSKKLLLSDSGFYLCAWGNRDTQYFGPGTRLTVL.

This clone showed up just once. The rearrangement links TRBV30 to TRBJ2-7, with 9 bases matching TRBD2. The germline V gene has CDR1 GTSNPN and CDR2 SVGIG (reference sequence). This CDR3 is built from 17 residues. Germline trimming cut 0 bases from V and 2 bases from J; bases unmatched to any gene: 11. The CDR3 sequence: CAWSVNRGSGSPYEQYF. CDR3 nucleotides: TGTGCCTGGAGTGTAAACCGGGGTAGCGGGAGTCCCTACGAGCAGTACTTC.

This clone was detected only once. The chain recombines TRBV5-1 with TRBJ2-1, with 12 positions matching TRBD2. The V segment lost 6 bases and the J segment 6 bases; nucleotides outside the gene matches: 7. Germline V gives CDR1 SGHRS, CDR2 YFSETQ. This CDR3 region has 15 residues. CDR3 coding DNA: TGCGCCAGCATGAGACTAGCGGGAGTGGTCAATGAGCAGTTCTTC. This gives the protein CASMRLAGVVNEQFF.

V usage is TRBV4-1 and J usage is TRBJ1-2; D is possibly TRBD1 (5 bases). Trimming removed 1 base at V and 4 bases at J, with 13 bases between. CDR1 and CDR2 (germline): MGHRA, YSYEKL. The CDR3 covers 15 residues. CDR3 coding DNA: TGCGCCAGCAGCCAAGCAGCCCAGGGAACCTATGGCTACACCTTC. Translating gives CASSQAAQGTYGYTF.

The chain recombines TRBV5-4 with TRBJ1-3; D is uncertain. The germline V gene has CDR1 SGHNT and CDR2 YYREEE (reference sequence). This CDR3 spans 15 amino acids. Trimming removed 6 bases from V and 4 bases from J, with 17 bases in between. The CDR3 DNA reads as TGTGCCAGCATGAGACTCCCGGCCCTGGGAAACACCATATATTTT. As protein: CASMRLPALGNTIYF.

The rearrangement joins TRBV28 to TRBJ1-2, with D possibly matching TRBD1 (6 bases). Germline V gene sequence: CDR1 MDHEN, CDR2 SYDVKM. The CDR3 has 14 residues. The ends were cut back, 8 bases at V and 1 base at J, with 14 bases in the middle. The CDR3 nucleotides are TGTGCCAGCGCCTTAGGGACACATAACTATGGCTACACCTTC. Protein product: CASALGTHNYGYTF.

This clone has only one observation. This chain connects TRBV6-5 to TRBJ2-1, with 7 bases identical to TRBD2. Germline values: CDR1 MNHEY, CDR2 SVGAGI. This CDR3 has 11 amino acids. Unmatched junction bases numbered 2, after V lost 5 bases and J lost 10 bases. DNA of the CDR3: TGTGCCAGCAGTCCGGGACTAGAGCAGTTCTTC. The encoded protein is CASSPGLEQFF.

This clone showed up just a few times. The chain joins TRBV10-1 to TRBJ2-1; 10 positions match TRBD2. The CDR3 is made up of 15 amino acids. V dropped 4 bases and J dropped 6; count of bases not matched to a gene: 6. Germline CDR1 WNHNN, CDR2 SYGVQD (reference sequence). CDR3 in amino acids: CASSASGRSINEQFF. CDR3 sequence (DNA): TGCGCCAGCAGTGCTAGCGGGAGATCTATCAATGAGCAGTTCTTC.

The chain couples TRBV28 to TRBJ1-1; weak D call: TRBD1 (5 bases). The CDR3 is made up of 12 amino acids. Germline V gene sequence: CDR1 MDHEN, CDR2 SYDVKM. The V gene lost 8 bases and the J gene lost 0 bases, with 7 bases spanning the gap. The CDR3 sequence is CASGGVNTEAFF. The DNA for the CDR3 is TGTGCCAGCGGAGGGGTGAACACTGAAGCTTTCTTT.

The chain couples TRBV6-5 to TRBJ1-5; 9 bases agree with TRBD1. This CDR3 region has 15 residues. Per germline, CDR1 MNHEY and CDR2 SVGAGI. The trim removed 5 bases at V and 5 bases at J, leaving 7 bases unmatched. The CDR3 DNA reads TGTGCCAGCAGTCAATGGGGACAGGGTGATCAGCCCCAGCATTTT. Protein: CASSQWGQGDQPQHF.